The following is a T cell receptor beta chain sequence with its context. The antigen is unknown. Time point noted: cycle 4 day 1 (C4D1), after about 6 weeks of nivolumab. Each of the patients experienced relapse following autologous stem cell transplantation, and their brentuximab vedotin exposure differed. These data come from a study of PD-1 blockade in classical Hodgkin lymphoma. Study-level information: Once every 2 weeks, patients received intravenous nivolumab at 3 mg/kg.

Generated by immunoSEQ multiplex PCR, the TCRdb table keeps only in-frame clones and is missing some. The top ten hold roughly 7% of the sample, which has 20,000 or so clones, roughly three quarters seen once. Findings and limits, study-wide: Newly diagnosed patients reportedly trailed healthy donors in baseline TCR diversity. Differences between repertoires have undefined causes, possibly disease activity or prior therapy.

This TCR was sampled from a human donor with classical Hodgkin lymphoma. Sequenced here: peripheral blood mononuclear cells (PBMCs), sampled before the fourth cycle of nivolumab.

The CDR3 DNA reads as TGTGCCAGCAGCTTAGTAATGGTCAGGAGCTCCTACGAGCAGTACTTC. This gives the protein CASSLVMVRSSYEQYF. This chain joins TRBV7-9 and TRBJ2-7; no reliable D call. Germline CDR1 SEHNR, CDR2 FQNEAQ (reference sequence). CDR3 length: 16 amino acids. V gave up 1 base and J gave up 0 bases, with 13 bases separating them.